What follows are 15 T cell receptor beta chains derived from one specimen sequenced in a study of T-cell reconstitution after alpha-beta-depleted transplantation in children. Preparation of the TCRbeta library used unique molecular identifiers. A single record per CDR3 protein comes from TCRdb applying MiXCR to the PCR reads. The repertoire includes approximately 350,000 distinct CDR3 sequences, about an eighth of them detected once, and about 3.9% sits in the top ten. This sample comprised PBMCs, obtained from the stem cell graft. The origin of the receptors is a human donor who donated a stem cell graft to a child with Fanconi anemia.

This clonotype was seen only a few times. V usage is TRBV24-1 and J usage is TRBJ2-3, with D hard to call. The CDR3 length is 13 residues. Germline CDR1 KGHDR, CDR2 SFDVKD. The V end was cut by 1 base, the J end by 0 bases, with 1 base between. The CDR3 nucleotides are TGTGCCACCAGTGATTTCAGCACAGATACGCAGTATTTT. This translates into CATSDFSTDTQYF.

The genes are TRBV6-6 and TRBJ2-5; 8 nucleotides match TRBD2. V was clipped by 5 bases and J by 5 bases; unmatched bases: 4. CDR1 is MNHNY and CDR2 is SVGAGI in the germline V gene (reference sequence). CDR3 length: 13 residues. CDR3 in amino acids: CASSQRGHETQYF. CDR3 in DNA: TGTGCCAGCAGTCAGCGGGGGCACGAGACCCAGTACTTC.

In this sample, this clonotype turned up many times. The CDR3 DNA reads as TGTGCCAGCAGCTTAGTAGCGACGAGGTCCTACAATGAGCAGTTCTTC. This translates into CASSLVATRSYNEQFF. The rearrangement uses TRBV11-1 and TRBJ2-1, with D perhaps TRBD2 (5 bases). This CDR3 region has 16 residues. Germline CDR1 SGHAT, CDR2 FQDESV (reference sequence). The germline V and J ends were trimmed by 1 base and 1 base, with 11 bases remaining between them.

This clonotype was detected a few times. This chain links TRBV5-1 with TRBJ1-1, with D uncertain. Germline V gene data show CDR1 as SGHRS and CDR2 as YFSETQ. The CDR3 spans 13 residues. V was cut by 5 bases and J by 2 bases, with 10 bases left in between. The CDR3 region has the DNA TGCGCCAGCAGACCCCTCTTTAACACTGAAGCTTTCTTT. This encodes CASRPLFNTEAFF.

This clonotype was counted many times. The chain uses TRBV20-1 and TRBJ2-3; 10 bases fit TRBD2. CDR1 is DFQATT, CDR2 SNEGSKA, per germline (reference sequence). The CDR3 runs 16 residues. The CDR3 reads CSACSLAGVFTDTQYF. For the CDR3, the DNA is TGCAGCGCGTGCTCCCTAGCGGGGGTATTCACAGATACGCAGTATTTT.

This clonotype came up many times. The chain is built from TRBV27 and TRBJ2-5; D is possibly TRBD2 (5 bases). From germline, CDR1 is MNHEY and CDR2 SMNVEV (reference sequence). The CDR3 sequence is 13 residues long. Trimming removed 5 bases at V and 3 bases at J, with 10 bases between. The CDR3 coding sequence is TGTGCCAGCAGTCCCGACTATGAAGAGACCCAGTACTTC. Translation: CASSPDYEETQYF.

This clonotype showed up many times. This rearrangement joins TRBV25-1 to TRBJ1-2; D gene unclear. This CDR3 is 13 amino acids long. Trimming removed 1 base at V and 4 bases at J, with 7 bases between. Germline CDR1 reads MGHDK; CDR2 reads SYGVNS. CDR3 loop: CASSESTFYGYTF. The CDR3 bases are TGTGCCAGCAGTGAATCAACCTTCTATGGCTACACCTTC.

This chain uses TRBV2 with TRBJ1-5, with a weak D call TRBD1 (6 bases). The V end was cut by 10 bases, the J end by 1 base, with 11 bases between. The CDR3 has 13 amino acids. Germline V CDR1 and CDR2: SNHLY, FYNNEI. In nucleotides, the CDR3 is TGTGCCATCAGCACAGGGAGCAATCAGCCCCAGCATTTT. The encoded protein is CAISTGSNQPQHF.

The rearrangement links TRBV7-9 to TRBJ2-1; D call uncertain. This CDR3 comprises 12 residues. CDR1 and CDR2 (germline): SEHNR, FQNEAQ (reference sequence). V lost 7 bases to trimming and J lost 8 bases, with 12 bases between them. The CDR3 region has the DNA TGTGCCAGCACCGTGGGTGGGTATGAGCAGTTCTTC. This sequence encodes CASTVGGYEQFF.

The CDR3 loop is CASTGTGRATDTQYF. The CDR3 DNA follows: TGTGCCAGCACCGGGACAGGGAGGGCCACAGATACGCAGTATTTT. The V gene is TRBV28, the J gene TRBJ2-3; 9 bases are shared with TRBD1. After removal of 7 bases from V and 2 bases from J, the junction contained 7 bases not matched to a gene. This CDR3 spans 15 amino acids. In germline, CDR1 is MDHEN, CDR2 SYDVKM.

This clonotype was observed a few times. J is TRBJ1-5 and V is TRBV10-2, with D maybe TRBD1 (5 bases). Germline CDR1 WSHSY, CDR2 SAAADI. V lost 5 bases and J lost 0, with 11 bases in between. The CDR3 sequence is 15 residues long. The CDR3 protein is CASSTGTDSNQPQHF. CDR3 coding DNA: TGCGCCAGCAGTACCGGGACCGATAGCAATCAGCCCCAGCATTTT.

This clonotype turned up a few times. The chain joins TRBV6-5 to TRBJ2-3; 7 bases are shared with TRBD2. The CDR3 has 16 amino acids. Per germline, CDR1 MNHEY and CDR2 SVGAGI. With V trimmed by 0 bases and J by 0 bases, 3 bases remained unmatched. Written as DNA, the CDR3 is TGTGCCAGCAGTTACTCGAAGGGAGGGAGCACAGATACGCAGTATTTT. This gives the protein CASSYSKGGSTDTQYF.

The gene calls are TRBV7-6 and TRBJ2-7, with a weak D call TRBD1 (6 bases). The CDR3 has 14 amino acids. Looked up from germline, CDR1 is SGHVS and CDR2 is FNYEAQ. V gave up 5 bases and J gave up 2 bases, with 13 bases separating them. CDR3 coding DNA: TGTGCCAGCAGCGGGGGCGGAATAGCCTACGAGCAGTACTTC. Its protein is CASSGGGIAYEQYF.

This clonotype was seen more than once but under ten times. This sequence joins TRBV5-1 and TRBJ2-3; 10 bases map to TRBD1. J gave up 4 bases and V 2 bases, and 4 bases lay outside the gene matches. The CDR3 sequence is 15 residues long. Germline-derived CDR1 and CDR2 are SGHRS and YFSETQ. The CDR3 reads CASSFAGTGADTQYF. The CDR3 bases are TGCGCCAGCAGCTTTGCCGGGACAGGGGCAGATACGCAGTATTTT.

This clonotype was recorded a few times. The chain has TRBV5-5 and TRBJ2-2, with D perhaps TRBD2 (5 bases). V lost 0 bases and J 0 bases, leaving 15 bases between the germline ends. There are 18 residues in the CDR3. Germline V gene lookup returns CDR1 SGHKS and CDR2 YYEKEE (reference sequence). As DNA, the CDR3 is TGTGCCAGCAGCTTGGCCCCCCGGGGTGGCGCGAACACCGGGGAGCTGTTTTTT. Translation gives CASSLAPRGGANTGELFF.